Included here is one TCR beta chain sequence, with context. The protocol was immunoSEQ multiplex PCR, while the TCRdb copy is restricted to in-frame clones and leaves out a portion. Among about 97,000 clones listed, approximately 96% were seen once. The data were taken from a study of technical replicates of blood from four donors. The CDR3 covers 15 residues. Trimming removed 5 bases from V and 0 bases from J, with 13 bases in between. The germline V gene has CDR1 MDHEN and CDR2 SYDVKM. The rearrangement uses TRBV28 and TRBJ1-1; no clear D gene. This TCR came from a human donor in good health. The sample comprised T cells isolated from PBMCs. The CDR3 DNA follows: TGTGCCAGCAGTCCCCGGCGGCCACTGAACACTGAAGCTTTCTTT. Encoded protein: CASSPRRPLNTEAFF.